What follows is one T cell receptor (beta chain) and its context. The sample originates from a study of blood T cell repertoires in COVID-19. As for the study in general: Sources were T cells, B-cell-depleted T cells, or PBMCs; the material itself was cDNA or gDNA.

Everyone who took part was roughly 18 to 89 years old, and they came from some 23 US areas. Recovery meant two consecutive negative NP/OP PCR tests, professional clearance, or resolved symptoms. There are 12 residues in the CDR3. Germline-derived CDR1 and CDR2 are SNHLY and FYNNEI. The V segment lost 8 bases and the J segment 7 bases; nucleotides outside the gene matches: 8. Original data processing: The assay estimated nucleated cells by amplifying reference gene primers. Clones were read by immunoSEQ multiplex PCR, and TCRdb kept only the in-frame ones, dropping some. The V and J calls and clone size are taken from that table; D and trimming were inferred from the DNA. The data contain under 350,000 clones, 75% to 90% of them singletons.

V gene TRBV2 combines with J gene TRBJ2-7, with TRBD1 identical over 7 bases. The sequencing sample was made of PBMCs or T cells enriched from blood (not recorded which). The source of this sequence is a woman aged 35 to 49 who had recovered from COVID-19. DNA for the CDR3: TGTGCCAGCCGGGACAGTACTCAGGAGCAGTACTTC. This encodes CASRDSTQEQYF.